These 29 T cell receptor beta chains came from one sample sequenced in a study of post-analysis software for immune sequencing data. Overall study results and limits: When patients were compared with controls, a handful of TRBV segments were more frequent, TRBV5-6, TRBV5-1 and TRBV20-1 among them.

No antigens are known for them. Unique molecular identifiers were carried by the TCR beta cDNA libraries. Via MiXCR, TCRdb re-called the PCR reads, giving one row per CDR3 protein. The table has approximately 770,000 distinct CDR3 sequences, roughly 50% seen once; the top ten hold 4.9%. Sequencing was performed on blood. Receptor source: a girl aged 5-17 years with multiple sclerosis.

This chain uses TRBV2 with TRBJ2-7; weak D call: TRBD1 (6 bases). V lost 5 bases to trimming and J lost 1 base, with 12 bases between them. The CDR3 runs 14 residues. Per germline, CDR1 SNHLY and CDR2 FYNNEI. CDR3: CASSTFDRSYEQYF. Written as DNA, the CDR3 is TGTGCCAGCAGTACTTTTGACAGGTCCTACGAGCAGTACTTC. Variable domain in full (rest from reference TRBV2 and TRBJ2-7): EPEVTQTPSHQVTQMGQEVILRCVPISNHLYFYWYRQILGQKVEFLVSFYNNEISEKSEIFDDQFSVERPDGSNFTLKIRSTKLEDSAMYFCASSTFDRSYEQYFGPGTRLTVT.

The V and J genes are TRBV12-3 or TRBV12-4 and TRBJ2-3; 11 bases are shared with TRBD2. V shed 5 bases and J 2 bases; nucleotides not matched to a gene: 6. This CDR3 region has 16 residues. CDR3: CASSGGTSGNTDTQYF. Written as DNA, the CDR3 is TGTGCCAGCAGTGGAGGGACTAGCGGAAACACAGATACGCAGTATTTT.

About this clonotype itself: The junction differs from germline at one of its ends, possibly a read error. This chain uses TRBV5-6 with TRBJ2-5; D might be TRBD1 (6 bases). This CDR3 contains 16 residues. Per germline, CDR1 SGHDT and CDR2 YYEEEE. The CDR3 is CASSLAGLGGQETRYF. CDR3 nucleotide sequence: TGTGCCAGCAGCTTGGCAGGGTTAGGGGGACAAGAGACCCGGTACTTC.

This clonotype was found a few times. This chain connects TRBV10-3 to TRBJ1-2, with D unclear. The CDR3 is made up of 14 amino acids. The V gene's germline CDR1 is ENHRY and CDR2 SYGVKD. V shed 8 bases and J shed 1 base, with 14 bases lying between them. CDR3 sequence (DNA): TGTGCCATCTCCCCCTCCCCAGATAACTATGGCTACACCTTC. Its translation: CAISPSPDNYGYTF.

This chain joins TRBV29-1 and TRBJ2-3; D uncertain. Germline values: CDR1 SQVTM, CDR2 ANQGSEA. V lost 2 bases and J 4 bases, leaving 16 bases between the germline ends. This CDR3 region has 15 residues. This CDR3 reads CSVESGPTGPDTQYF. The CDR3 DNA reads as TGCAGCGTTGAATCCGGCCCCACGGGTCCAGATACGCAGTATTTT.

The chain has TRBV7-9 and TRBJ2-1; D may be TRBD1 (5 bases). This CDR3 has 13 amino acids. V was shortened by 6 bases and J by 4 bases, with 10 bases between the two germline ends. Germline V gene lookup returns CDR1 SEHNR and CDR2 FQNEAQ (reference sequence). CDR3 DNA sequence: TGTGCCAGCAGAAATACAGGATACAATGAGCAGTTCTTC. Translated: CASRNTGYNEQFF.

The chain recombines TRBV6-2 or TRBV6-3 with TRBJ1-2, with D possibly matching TRBD1 (6 bases). Trimming stripped 5 bases from V and 6 bases from J, with 7 bases between. The CDR3 contains 11 residues. The germline CDR1 and CDR2 sequences are MNHEY and SVGEGT. DNA of the CDR3: TGTGCCAGCAGTACAGGGAATGGCTACACCTTC. Residues: CASSTGNGYTF.

The chain recombines TRBV7-6 with TRBJ1-6, with 11 bases matching TRBD1. The CDR3 is 16 residues long. The V gene's germline CDR1 is SGHVS and CDR2 FNYEAQ. Trimming removed 2 bases from V and 6 bases from J; junction bases left unmatched: 3. Here the CDR3 DNA reads TGTGCCAGCAGCTTACGGGGGACAGGGGGTAATTCACCCCTCCACTTT. Its protein product is CASSLRGTGGNSPLHF.

The sample holds a few counts of this clonotype. The V and J genes are TRBV4-1 and TRBJ2-3; D unclear. The length of the CDR3 is 15 residues. Germline V gene lookup returns CDR1 MGHRA and CDR2 YSYEKL. Between the trimmed V and J ends, which lost 0 bases and 5 bases, there was a span of 12 bases. CDR3 region: CASSQEARLGDTQYF. The CDR3 DNA reads TGCGCCAGCAGCCAAGAAGCGAGGCTAGGAGATACGCAGTATTTT.

This clonotype was observed a handful of times. The chain links TRBV10-3 to TRBJ2-7; no clear D gene. This CDR3 is built from 14 residues. Trimming took off 2 bases at V and 4 bases at J, with 12 bases between the two ends. Germline assignment: CDR1 ENHRY and CDR2 SYGVKD. The CDR3 protein is CAISERTVPYEQYF. CDR3 DNA sequence: TGTGCCATCAGTGAGCGAACAGTGCCGTACGAGCAGTACTTC.

The chain uses TRBV5-5 and TRBJ2-6, with D possibly matching TRBD1 (6 bases). Germline V gene lookup returns CDR1 SGHKS and CDR2 YYEKEE (reference sequence). V was cut by 5 bases and J by 4 bases, with 13 bases left in between. This CDR3 is 15 amino acids long. Here the CDR3 DNA reads TGTGCCAGCAGAACCAGGGGTGCAGGGGCCAACGTCCTGACTTTC. It specifies CASRTRGAGANVLTF.

The V and J genes are TRBV28 and TRBJ1-2, with D maybe TRBD1 (5 bases). Germline loops: CDR1 MDHEN, CDR2 SYDVKM. The CDR3 is made up of 16 amino acids. The V end was cut by 7 bases, the J end by 4 bases, with 22 bases between. DNA for the CDR3: TGTGCCAGCACCGAAGTGGGAAAGGGACGCCCCTATGGCTACACCTTC. Protein: CASTEVGKGRPYGYTF.

V usage is TRBV7-2 and J usage is TRBJ2-5; D unresolved. This CDR3 contains 9 residues. The ends were cut back, 11 bases at V and 5 bases at J, with 6 bases in the middle. CDR1 is SGHTA and CDR2 is FQGNSA in the germline V gene. CDR3 nucleotides: TGTGCCTTGGGGGAGACCCAGTACTTC. This sequence encodes CALGETQYF.

The chain couples TRBV5-1 to TRBJ2-3, with D possibly TRBD2 on 5 matching bases. The CDR3 is 15 amino acids. Germline-derived CDR1 and CDR2 are SGHRS and YFSETQ. The ends were cut back, 0 bases at V and 5 bases at J, with 13 bases in the middle. CDR3 sequence: CASSLDGGLVDTQYF. CDR3 bases: TGCGCCAGCAGCTTGGACGGAGGTTTAGTAGATACGCAGTATTTT.

The chain carries TRBV25-1 and TRBJ1-1, with TRBD1 as a possible D gene (5 bases). This CDR3 has 11 amino acids. The germline V and J ends were trimmed by 7 bases and 4 bases, with 7 bases remaining between them. Per the germline V gene, CDR1 is MGHDK and CDR2 is SYGVNS. The chain's CDR3 is CASTGFTEAFF. CDR3 sequence (DNA): TGTGCCAGCACAGGGTTCACTGAAGCTTTCTTT.

The rearrangement uses TRBV18 and TRBJ2-2, with D unresolved. With 2 bases removed from V and 3 bases from J, the gap between germline ends came to 4 bases. This CDR3 has 13 residues. Germline CDR1 and CDR2: KGHSH and LQKENI. The CDR3, as DNA: TGTGCCAGCTCACCAGGGGACACCGGGGAGCTGTTTTTT. Its translation is CASSPGDTGELFF.

This clonotype was observed a handful of times. The genes are TRBV12-3 or TRBV12-4 and TRBJ1-2, with 11 positions matching TRBD1. V lost 1 base to trimming and J lost 4 bases; unmatched junction nucleotides: 2. The CDR3 consists of 15 residues. Written as DNA, the CDR3 is TGTGCCAGCAGTTTAGGGACAGGGGGCGGCTATGGCTACACCTTC. This codes for CASSLGTGGGYGYTF.

This chain uses TRBV11-2 with TRBJ2-5; no clear D. With 5 bases removed from V and 2 bases from J, the gap between germline ends came to 12 bases. This CDR3 has 14 amino acids. CDR1 and CDR2 from the germline V gene are SGHAT and FQNNGV. Here the CDR3 reads CASSRPRLQETQYF. The DNA for the CDR3 is TGTGCCAGCAGCCGGCCAAGGCTACAAGAGACCCAGTACTTC.

This clonotype was observed a handful of times. This sequence joins TRBV6-5 and TRBJ2-4, with D possibly TRBD2 on 6 matching bases. The end of the DNA fits TRBJ2-5 better, so the J call may be wrong. This CDR3 has 14 residues. CDR1 MNHEY and CDR2 SVGAGI come from the germline V gene. The CDR3 is CASSYGGIRETQYF. As DNA, the CDR3 is TGTGCCAGCAGTTACGGGGGGATCAGGGAGACCCAGTACTTC.

The chain couples TRBV5-5 to TRBJ2-3; 8 bases agree with TRBD2. The CDR3 is 17 amino acids. J was trimmed by 2 bases and V by 4 bases; bases with no gene match: 12. Germline V gene sequence: CDR1 SGHKS, CDR2 YYEKEE (reference sequence). The CDR3 coding sequence is TGTGCCAGCAGCCAAACCCCGGGACTAGTATCCACAGATACGCAGTATTTT. Residues: CASSQTPGLVSTDTQYF.

About this clonotype: The junction differs from germline at one of its ends, possibly a read error. CDR3 sequence reads: CAGSEGPLVKTQYF. CDR3 in DNA: TGTGCCGGCAGCGAGGGACCCCTCGTCAAGACCCAGTACTTC. The chain couples TRBV9 to TRBJ2-7, with D perhaps matching TRBD1 or TRBD2 (5 bases each). The DNA end is a closer match to TRBJ2-5, so the J assignment may be wrong. Germline loops: CDR1 SGDLS, CDR2 YYNGEE. The CDR3 sequence is 14 residues long.

In this sample, this clonotype turned up a few times. The CDR3 here is CASSRPGRDYEQYF. In DNA form, the CDR3 reads TGTGCCAGCAGCCGCCCGGGACGGGACTACGAGCAGTACTTC. V is TRBV7-6 and J is TRBJ2-7; the D gene could be TRBD1 or TRBD2 (5 bases each). V lost 5 bases and J 3 bases, leaving 14 bases between the germline ends. This CDR3 is built from 14 residues. In germline, CDR1 is SGHVS, CDR2 FNYEAQ.

The chain combines TRBV20-1 with TRBJ2-1, with 11 positions matching TRBD2. This CDR3 comprises 19 residues. The germline CDR1 and CDR2 sequences are DFQATT and SNEGSKA (reference sequence). With 0 bases clipped from V and 5 bases from J, the junction kept 15 bases outside the gene matches. The DNA of the CDR3 is TGCAGTGCTAGAGATGGGCTAGCGGGAGGATTCGGGCAGAACAATGAGCAGTTCTTC. It is translated as CSARDGLAGGFGQNNEQFF.

The chain uses TRBV20-1 and TRBJ2-1; 10 nucleotides align to TRBD2. V shed 5 bases, J shed 5 bases, and the junction held 6 bases outside the gene matches. The CDR3 runs 14 residues. Germline CDR1 and CDR2: DFQATT and SNEGSKA (reference sequence). The CDR3 here is CSARGLAKNNEQFF. For the CDR3, the DNA is TGCAGTGCTCGGGGACTAGCGAAAAACAATGAGCAGTTCTTC.

The J gene is TRBJ2-3, the V gene TRBV7-2, with 9 bases aligning to TRBD1. Losses at the gene ends were 4 bases for V and 6 bases for J; bases not matched to a gene: 5. The CDR3 length is 14 residues. Per the germline V gene, CDR1 is SGHTA and CDR2 is FQGNSA. The CDR3 loop is CASSSYRGPDTQYF. In DNA, the CDR3 is TGTGCCAGCAGCTCTTACAGGGGGCCGGATACGCAGTATTTT.

This chain links TRBV20-1 with TRBJ2-1, with D unresolved. The J call may be incorrect, as the DNA end agrees better with TRBJ2-7. CDR3 size: 14 residues. From germline, CDR1 is DFQATT and CDR2 SNEGSKA (reference sequence). The CDR3: CSASKLSFGNEQYF. In nucleotides, the CDR3 is TGCAGTGCTAGTAAGCTAAGCTTCGGCAATGAGCAGTACTTC.

V and J are TRBV5-1 and TRBJ1-5, with D possibly TRBD1 on 6 matching bases. CDR3 length: 15 amino acids. Trimming stripped 1 base from V and 7 bases from J, with 15 bases between. Germline values: CDR1 SGHRS, CDR2 YFSETQ. The CDR3 bases are TGCGCCAGCAGCTTGTCTTCAGGGGCGGGACAGCCCCAGCATTTT. It translates to CASSLSSGAGQPQHF.

The chain is built from TRBV6-1 and TRBJ2-1, with no clear D. Trimming shortened V by 7 bases and J by 10 bases, and 14 bases separated the two germline ends. CDR3 length: 12 residues. The germline V gene has CDR1 MNHNS and CDR2 SASEGT. The CDR3 DNA reads as TGTGCCAGCACTTTTAGGGCACACGAGCAGTTCTTC. It codes for CASTFRAHEQFF.

The chain is built from TRBV6-5 and TRBJ1-1; 9 bases line up with TRBD1. The length of the CDR3 is 14 residues. Germline V lookup: CDR1 MNHEY, CDR2 SVGAGI. V was pared by 6 bases and J by 4 bases, with 6 bases of the junction left unmatched. This CDR3 is CASRGTGIGTEAFF. CDR3 sequence (DNA): TGTGCCAGCAGGGGGACAGGGATCGGCACTGAAGCTTTCTTT.